This T cell receptor beta chain was recovered during a study of cytomegalovirus exposure and HLA in healthy donors. This CDR3 has 17 residues. The V gene's germline CDR1 is SGDLS and CDR2 YYNGEE. J was trimmed by 9 bases and V by 0 bases; bases with no gene match: 14. PCR amplification relied on 60 Vbeta primers (plus 13 Jbeta primers). The repertoire was sequenced with immunoSEQ multiplex PCR; TCRdb's copy has only in-frame clones and lacks some. Of 210,000 or so clones listed, roughly 80% are singletons. The TCR originated in a middle-aged man in good health and CMV-seronegative. Sequenced: PBMCs. The chain is built from TRBV9 and TRBJ2-1; TRBD2 matches 8 bases. CDR3 DNA: TGTGCCAGCAGCGTAGAAAGGGGGACTAGTAGAAAGAGTGAGCAGTTCTTC. Its protein is CASSVERGTSRKSEQFF.